This T cell receptor beta chain was sequenced in a study of blood T cell repertoires in COVID-19. Looking at the study overall: COVID-19 samples collected from the United States, Italy and Spain covered acute and convalescent phases. T cells, B-cell-depleted T cells, or PBMCs supplied cDNA or gDNA.

J gave up 6 bases and V 4 bases, and 8 bases lay outside the gene matches. Germline assignment: CDR1 SGHRS and CDR2 YFSETQ. The CDR3 totals 16 residues. The repertoire was sequenced with immunoSEQ multiplex PCR; TCRdb's copy has only in-frame clones and lacks some. The sample holds 75,000 to 95,000 clones, about 90% seen once. The receptor comes from a man aged 45 to 65 with active COVID-19. The chain joins TRBV5-1 to TRBJ2-2, with 11 bases that match TRBD1. The source material was peripheral blood. The CDR3 is CASSGPGQGVSGELFF. CDR3 DNA sequence: TGCGCCAGCAGCGGACCGGGACAGGGGGTCTCCGGGGAGCTGTTTTTT.